The 13 T cell receptor beta chains given below trace back to one sample, sequenced in a study of graft-versus-host responses after intestinal transplantation. Researchers processed graft tissue to release intraepithelial and lamina propria lymphocytes. Produced via immunoSEQ multiplex PCR; TCRdb's table is partial and in-frame only. The table has 7,500 to 8,500 clones, around 67% seen once. Sequenced material: ileum tissue, taken about 70 weeks after intestinal transplant. Every receptor here comes from a human patient who received an intestinal transplant, so some T cells may come from the graft donor.

The chain has TRBV7-2 and TRBJ2-7; 9 nucleotides line up with TRBD2. The CDR3 contains 16 residues. V was clipped by 3 bases and J by 6 bases; unmatched bases: 12. CDR1 and CDR2 (germline): SGHTA, FQGNSA. The CDR3: CASSLRAGGPRGEQYF. As DNA, the CDR3 is TGTGCCAGCAGCTTGAGAGCGGGAGGCCCCAGGGGCGAGCAGTACTTC.

This clone has only one observation. This chain links TRBV10-2 with TRBJ1-1; unclear D gene. The CDR3 length is 16 residues. Trimming pared 3 bases from V and 0 bases from J, leaving 14 bases between. Germline V gene sequence: CDR1 WSHSY, CDR2 SAAADI. CDR3 residues: CASSDLRPPMNTEAFF. The CDR3 region has the DNA TGCGCCAGCAGTGATTTGCGGCCTCCAATGAACACTGAAGCTTTCTTT.

The J gene is TRBJ1-1, the V gene TRBV9, with unresolved D. CDR3 size: 13 residues. The V end lost 0 bases, the J end lost 1 base, and 4 bases lay between the germline ends. CDR1 SGDLS and CDR2 YYNGEE come from the germline V gene. The CDR3 bases are TGTGCCAGCAGCGTAGGTACGAACACTGAAGCTTTCTTT. Encoded protein: CASSVGTNTEAFF.

Comments on this clone: A much larger clone differs by one base, so this may be a read error. The rearrangement joins TRBV29-1 to TRBJ2-5; D gene unclear. Judging by the DNA end, TRBJ2-7 fits better; the J call may be wrong. Germline assignment: CDR1 SQVTM and CDR2 ANQGSEA. CDR3 length: 13 residues. CDR3 sequence reads: CSVEDAKAHEQYF. The CDR3 region has the DNA TGCAGCGTTGAAGATGCTAAGGCCCACGAGCAGTACTTC.

This chain links TRBV6-5 with TRBJ1-1; no definite D call. V lost 3 bases and J 1 base, leaving 9 bases between the germline ends. CDR1 and CDR2 from the germline V gene are MNHEY and SVGAGI. The CDR3 consists of 14 residues. CDR3 sequence (DNA): TGTGCCAGCAGTTATGTGGGCAGGAACACTGAAGCTTTCTTT. Translating gives CASSYVGRNTEAFF.

This clone was seen only a few times. The J gene is TRBJ2-5, the V gene TRBV11-3; TRBD2 aligns across 8 bases. Trimming at V came to 8 bases and at J to 0 bases, leaving 8 bases not matched to a gene. CDR1 and CDR2 (germline): SGHNT, YENEEA. This CDR3 has 15 residues. DNA for the CDR3: TGTGCCAGCGTTGACGGCGGGAGGTACCAAGAGACCCAGTACTTC. Its protein product is CASVDGGRYQETQYF.

J is TRBJ2-5 and V is TRBV19, with 8 bases lining up with TRBD2. Germline CDR1 is LNHDA and CDR2 is SQIVND (reference sequence). This CDR3 has 13 residues. The V segment lost 6 bases and the J segment 5 bases; nucleotides outside the gene matches: 5. In nucleotides, the CDR3 is TGTGCCAGTAGCTCGGGAGGGCGGGAGACCCAGTACTTC. Amino acid sequence: CASSSGGRETQYF.

The chain carries TRBV5-4 and TRBJ1-1; D unresolved. The germline V and J ends were trimmed by 3 bases and 1 base, with 13 bases remaining between them. CDR1 is SGHNT, CDR2 YYREEE, per germline (reference sequence). The length of the CDR3 is 15 residues. This CDR3 reads CASSSRTSGNTEAFF. In DNA form, the CDR3 reads TGTGCCAGCAGCTCTAGAACGTCCGGGAACACTGAAGCTTTCTTT. Variable domain in full (rest from reference TRBV5-4 and TRBJ1-1): ETGVTQSPTHLIKTRGQQVTLRCSSQSGHNTVSWYQQALGQGPQFIFQYYREEENGRGNFPPRFSGLQFPNYSSELNVNALELDDSALYLCASSSRTSGNTEAFFGQGTRLTVV.

The chain combines TRBV5-1 with TRBJ2-1; 9 positions agree with TRBD2. CDR3 length: 16 amino acids. Germline loops: CDR1 SGHRS, CDR2 YFSETQ. J lost 1 base, V lost 4 bases, and 6 bases had no gene match. CDR3 region: CASSDLAGWSYNEQFF. The CDR3 nucleotides read TGCGCCAGCAGCGATCTAGCGGGATGGTCCTACAATGAGCAGTTCTTC.

The chain joins TRBV14 to TRBJ2-6; no definite D call. Germline V CDR1 and CDR2: SGHDN, FVKESK. Deletions cut 4 bases from V and 4 bases from J, with 11 bases between. This CDR3 has 15 residues. In DNA form, the CDR3 reads TGTGCCAGCAGCCGTGGTAGCTCCGGGGCCAACGTCCTGACTTTC. It encodes CASSRGSSGANVLTF.

V usage is TRBV29-1 and J usage is TRBJ2-5; possible D gene TRBD2, 6 bases. CDR3 size: 13 residues. Trimming pared 4 bases from V and 3 bases from J, leaving 12 bases between. Germline CDR1 reads SQVTM; CDR2 reads ANQGSEA. The CDR3 loop reads CSVAQAGKETQYF. The DNA of the CDR3 is TGCAGCGTTGCCCAAGCGGGCAAAGAGACCCAGTACTTC.

This clone appeared a few times. The DNA for the CDR3 is TGCGCCAGCAGTCAATCTGCCCACTGTGAGGGGACCGGGGAGCTGTTTTTT. It yields the protein CASSQSAHCEGTGELFF. The rearrangement links TRBV23-1 to TRBJ2-2; D is possibly TRBD1 or TRBD2 (5 bases each). TRBV23-1 counts as an open reading frame of uncertain function. The CDR3 covers 17 residues. Trimming pared 0 bases from V and 5 bases from J, leaving 16 bases between.

The V call is TRBV9, the J call TRBJ2-1; 12 nucleotides agree with TRBD2. The CDR3 length is 19 residues. Germline V gives CDR1 SGDLS, CDR2 YYNGEE. V lost 1 base to trimming and J lost 8 bases; unmatched junction nucleotides: 16. CDR3 residues: CASSVLAGRTSGARDEQFF. CDR3 coding DNA: TGTGCCAGCAGCGTACTCGCCGGCCGGACTAGCGGGGCGAGGGATGAGCAGTTCTTC.